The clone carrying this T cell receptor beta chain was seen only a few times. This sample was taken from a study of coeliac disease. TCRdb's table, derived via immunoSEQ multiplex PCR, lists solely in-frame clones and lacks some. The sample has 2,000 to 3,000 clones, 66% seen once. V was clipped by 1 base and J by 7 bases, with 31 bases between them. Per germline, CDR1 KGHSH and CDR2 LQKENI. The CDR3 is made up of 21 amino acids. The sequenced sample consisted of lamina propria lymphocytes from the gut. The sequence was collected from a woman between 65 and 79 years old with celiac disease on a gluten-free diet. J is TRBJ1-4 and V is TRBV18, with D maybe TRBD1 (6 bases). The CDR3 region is CASSPLTHHRASIPWGEKLFF. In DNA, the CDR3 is TGTGCCAGCTCACCACTCACACACCACAGGGCTTCGATCCCTTGGGGTGAAAAACTGTTTTTT.